The clone carrying this T cell receptor beta chain appeared a few times. Its specificity is not known. The source of the sample is a study of T cells in Graves' hyperthyroidism and ophthalmopathy. Notes on the study in general: Ophthalmopathy stood apart from stable hyperthyroidism in a 13 V-J model.

The hyperthyroidism patients had all been newly diagnosed, and their disease duration was under 2 months. Their ages ranged from 18 to 65 years. Thyroid ultrasound and orbital computed tomography, with clinical symptoms and serum thyroxine and TRAb, informed diagnoses. Isolation of PBMCs was performed on around 9.3 ml fresh peripheral blood. Template material for amplifying TCR beta CDR3 regions consisted of RNA transcripts. The HTBI set primed first-round TCR CDR3 RT-PCR. TCRdb ran MiXCR on the multiplex PCR reads and lists one entry per CDR3 protein. The sample records about 690,000 distinct CDR3 sequences, 17% being singletons. Trimming took off 6 bases at V and 2 bases at J, with 13 bases between the two ends. The CDR3 is 14 amino acids. The V gene's germline CDR1 is SQVTM and CDR2 ANQGSEA.

The sample consisted of blood. This receptor was identified in a man between 45 and 60 years old with Graves' hyperthyroidism. The chain is built from TRBV29-1 and TRBJ1-4, with a tentative D call TRBD1 (5 bases). CDR3 nucleotide sequence: TGCAGCGTGACTGTGACAGACACTAATGAAAAACTGTTTTTT. It encodes CSVTVTDTNEKLFF.